Listed here are 27 T cell receptor beta chains from one sample, sequenced in a study of T cells in Graves' hyperthyroidism and ophthalmopathy. Researchers took RNA transcripts and amplified the TCR beta CDR3 regions from them. TCR CDR3 underwent first-round RT-PCR with the HTBI primer set. MiXCR, applied by TCRdb to the multiplex PCR reads, yields one record per CDR3 protein. This table has 600,000 to 800,000 distinct CDR3 sequences, around 40% appearing once. Material for sequencing was blood. Every receptor here comes from a woman between 40 and 50 years old with Graves' hyperthyroidism.

The V and J genes are TRBV12-3 or TRBV12-4 and TRBJ1-5; TRBD1 agrees at 11 bases. Losses at the gene ends were 3 bases for V and 9 bases for J; bases not matched to a gene: 1. This CDR3 has 13 amino acids. CDR3 nucleotides: TGTGCCAGCAGTTTTGGGACAGGGGGGCCCCAGCATTTT. It yields the protein CASSFGTGGPQHF.

The chain uses TRBV6-5 and TRBJ2-5, with 7 bases fitting TRBD2. Germline values: CDR1 MNHEY, CDR2 SVGAGI. V lost 2 bases, J lost 3 bases, and 3 bases stayed unmatched. The CDR3 is 14 residues long. CDR3 bases: TGTGCCAGCAGTTACCGGACTAGTAAAGAGACCCAGTACTTC. Protein product: CASSYRTSKETQYF.

This clonotype was seen repeatedly, ten times or more. The genes are TRBV15 and TRBJ2-7; perhaps D is TRBD1 or TRBD2 (6 bases each). CDR1 and CDR2 (germline): LNHNV, YYDKDF (reference sequence). The CDR3 consists of 15 residues. Trimming left V 0 bases short and J 2 bases short, with 11 bases between. The CDR3 coding sequence is TGTGCCACCAGCAGAGAAAAGGGGGAGGCCTACGAGCAGTACTTC. This codes for CATSREKGEAYEQYF.

The chain is built from TRBV10-1 and TRBJ2-7, with a weak D call TRBD2 (5 bases). The J call may be in error: the DNA end matches TRBJ2-1 better. The CDR3 consists of 15 residues. Germline V lookup: CDR1 WNHNN, CDR2 SYGVQD (reference sequence). CDR3 nucleotides: TGCGCCAGCAGGAGGGCAGGCGACTCCTACAATGAGCAGTTCTTC. Protein sequence: CASRRAGDSYNEQFF.

This chain links TRBV28 with TRBJ1-2, with TRBD1 as a possible D gene (5 bases). Germline values: CDR1 MDHEN, CDR2 SYDVKM. CDR3 size: 13 residues. V lost 6 bases and J lost 5, with 13 bases in between. The DNA of the CDR3 is TGTGCCAGCAGGGAACCGGGACGTTATGGCTACACCTTC. This sequence encodes CASREPGRYGYTF.

This clonotype was observed at least ten times. The rearrangement links TRBV3-1 to TRBJ2-5; 7 bases agree with TRBD1. This CDR3 region has 15 residues. Germline lookup yields CDR1 LGHDT and CDR2 YNNKEL (reference sequence). Trimming at V came to 1 base and at J to 2 bases, leaving 4 bases not matched to a gene. This CDR3 reads CASSQAGQTQETQYF. The CDR3 DNA reads TGTGCCAGCAGCCAAGCGGGACAGACTCAAGAGACCCAGTACTTC.

The chain links TRBV14 to TRBJ1-1; D ambiguous. The CDR3 sequence is 16 residues long. Trimming removed 0 bases at V and 1 base at J, with 12 bases between. Germline values: CDR1 SGHDN, CDR2 FVKESK. Here the CDR3 DNA reads TGTGCCAGCAGCCAAGAACGGATTGGCCAGAACACTGAAGCTTTCTTT. It translates to CASSQERIGQNTEAFF.

CDR3 amino acids: CASSMGRGSSYEQYF. CDR3 coding DNA: TGTGCCAGTAGTATGGGTCGGGGGAGCTCCTACGAGCAGTACTTC. This chain links TRBV19 with TRBJ2-7; D is possibly TRBD2 (6 bases). The V gene's germline CDR1 is LNHDA and CDR2 SQIVND (reference sequence). Between the trimmed V and J ends, which lost 3 bases and 0 bases, there was a span of 12 bases. The CDR3 runs to 15 residues.

A few counts support this clonotype. The chain joins TRBV6-6 to TRBJ1-5; no clear D. This CDR3 spans 14 amino acids. CDR1 MNHNY and CDR2 SVGAGI come from the germline V gene (reference sequence). Trimming shortened V by 6 bases and J by 9 bases, and 18 bases separated the two germline ends. In nucleotides, the CDR3 is TGTGCCAGCAGCCCCGACCGGGTAGCATCGCCCCAGCATTTT. As protein: CASSPDRVASPQHF.

As DNA, the CDR3 is TGTGCCAGCAGTTACACCAAGGTTACTAGCAATCAGCCCCAGCATTTT. Amino acids: CASSYTKVTSNQPQHF. V gene TRBV6-5 combines with J gene TRBJ1-5; no firm D call. V was trimmed by 2 bases and J by 0 bases, leaving 11 bases between them. This CDR3 region has 16 residues. The germline V gene encodes CDR1 MNHEY and CDR2 SVGAGI.

This sequence joins TRBV6-5 and TRBJ1-4; the D gene is possibly TRBD1 (6 bases). Trimming removed 1 base at V and 5 bases at J, with 8 bases between. Germline assignment: CDR1 MNHEY and CDR2 SVGAGI. CDR3 length equals 14 residues. The CDR3 is CASSYFQGNEKLFF. As DNA, the CDR3 is TGTGCCAGCAGTTACTTCCAGGGGAATGAAAAACTGTTTTTT.

The chain joins TRBV12-3 or TRBV12-4 to TRBJ2-1; D possibly corresponds to TRBD1 (6 bases). There are 15 residues in the CDR3. Trimming shortened V by 4 bases and J by 7 bases, and 17 bases separated the two germline ends. The CDR3 protein is CASSYGRSGVNEQFF. In DNA, the CDR3 is TGTGCCAGCAGTTATGGCAGATCAGGGGTTAATGAGCAGTTCTTC.

The rearrangement joins TRBV10-2 to TRBJ2-2; D possibly corresponds to TRBD1 (6 bases). From germline, CDR1 is WSHSY and CDR2 SAAADI. V lost 7 bases and J 5 bases, leaving 14 bases between the germline ends. This CDR3 contains 14 residues. The CDR3 DNA is TGCGCCAGCACACAGGGTGCAATGACCGGGGAGCTGTTTTTT. This codes for CASTQGAMTGELFF.

The chain carries TRBV18 and TRBJ2-7; D not resolved. The germline gives CDR1 KGHSH, CDR2 LQKENI. The ends were cut back, 3 bases at V and 8 bases at J, with 11 bases in the middle. This CDR3 has 12 amino acids. The chain's CDR3 is CASSPVPGKQYF. CDR3 nucleotide sequence: TGTGCCAGCTCACCGGTCCCCGGCAAGCAGTACTTC.

This clonotype has ten or more counts. At one end, the junction sequence differs from germline, possibly due to a read error. The chain carries TRBV27 and TRBJ1-1; 7 bases agree with TRBD1. The CDR3 loop spans 14 amino acids. CDR1 is MNHEY, CDR2 SMNVEV, per germline (reference sequence). The CDR3 sequence is CASSLSKGARGTVF. The CDR3 DNA follows: TGTGCCAGCAGTTTATCGAAGGGGGCTCGCGGGACGGTCTTT.

The J gene is TRBJ1-6, the V gene TRBV6-4; a weak D match, TRBD1 (5 bases). Germline CDR1 MRHNA, CDR2 SNTAGT. Trimming removed 4 bases at V and 8 bases at J, with 15 bases between. The CDR3 covers 15 residues. CDR3: CASSATGVADSPLHF. CDR3 nucleotides: TGTGCCAGCAGTGCAACGGGGGTTGCGGATTCACCCCTCCACTTT.

The table lists this clonotype with a few counts. The gene calls are TRBV9 and TRBJ1-3, with D unresolved. This CDR3 comprises 17 residues. V was cut by 0 bases and J by 2 bases, with 15 bases left in between. Germline values: CDR1 SGDLS, CDR2 YYNGEE. The DNA for the CDR3 is TGTGCCAGCAGCGTAGCTCCGGCCCCAGGACCTGGAAACACCATATATTTT. Translating it yields CASSVAPAPGPGNTIYF. Full variable domain (rest looked up from reference TRBV9 and TRBJ1-3): DSGVTQTPKHLITATGQRVTLRCSPRSGDLSVYWYQQSLDQGLQFLIQYYNGEERAKGNILERFSAQQFPDLHSELNLSSLELGDSALYFCASSVAPAPGPGNTIYFGEGSWLTVV.

This clonotype was recorded at least ten times. The V and J genes are TRBV9 and TRBJ2-7; a weak D match, TRBD2 (5 bases). CDR1 is SGDLS, CDR2 YYNGEE, per germline. The CDR3 covers 15 residues. V was shortened by 0 bases and J by 7 bases, with 17 bases between the two germline ends. The CDR3 here is CASSVGLSGGEEQYF. The CDR3 region has the DNA TGTGCCAGCAGCGTAGGTCTAAGCGGAGGCGAAGAGCAGTACTTC.

The chain has TRBV7-2 and TRBJ2-2; the match to TRBD2 covers 14 bases. CDR1 and CDR2 from the germline V gene are SGHTA and FQGNSA. The CDR3 has 18 residues. J was trimmed by 7 bases and V by 1 base; bases with no gene match: 8. The chain's CDR3 is CASSLELVGLAGVGELFF. CDR3 DNA: TGTGCCAGCAGCTTAGAGCTGGTGGGACTAGCGGGGGTCGGGGAGCTGTTTTTT.

At least ten counts were recorded for this clonotype. CDR3 in amino acids: CAIGTGVGNTIYF. The CDR3 DNA sequence: TGTGCCATTGGGACAGGGGTTGGAAACACCATATATTTT. The chain links TRBV19 to TRBJ1-3; 10 positions agree with TRBD1. The V and J ends lost 10 bases and 3 bases, in that order; junction bases with no gene match: 3. The CDR3 runs 13 residues. Germline V gene lookup returns CDR1 LNHDA and CDR2 SQIVND (reference sequence).

A note on this clonotype: Just one base apart from a much larger clone, this may be a read error. V and J are TRBV5-4 and TRBJ2-5; no firm D call. The CDR3 loop spans 13 amino acids. Germline V lookup: CDR1 SGHNT, CDR2 YYREEE (reference sequence). V was cut by 7 bases and J by 4 bases, with 14 bases left in between. CDR3 sequence: CASGQIVGETQYF. CDR3 DNA sequence: TGTGCCAGCGGCCAGATAGTAGGAGAGACCCAGTACTTC. Combining the CDR3 with reference TRBV5-4 and TRBJ2-5 gives the whole variable domain ETGVTQSPTHLIKTRGQQVTLRCSSQSGHNTVSWYQQALGQGPQFIFQYYREEENGRGNFPPRFSGLQFPNYSSELNVNALELDDSALYLCASGQIVGETQYFGPGTRLLVL.

This clonotype has just a few counts. The chain recombines TRBV6-5 with TRBJ1-5; no firm D call. V was shortened by 11 bases and J by 3 bases, with 14 bases between the two germline ends. The CDR3 loop spans 13 amino acids. The germline V gene has CDR1 MNHEY and CDR2 SVGAGI. The CDR3 sequence is CAASGRNNQPQHF. The CDR3 nucleotides are TGTGCCGCATCCGGGAGGAACAATCAGCCCCAGCATTTT.

This clonotype was counted only a few times. The CDR3 nucleotides are TGCAGTGCTAGAGGCCGAGAGCCTGGGTATGGCTACACCTTC. Encoded protein: CSARGREPGYGYTF. V usage is TRBV20-1 and J usage is TRBJ1-2; D gene unclear. Germline V gene sequence: CDR1 DFQATT, CDR2 SNEGSKA (reference sequence). V was pared by 1 base and J by 5 bases, with 14 bases between. There are 14 residues in the CDR3.

The chain carries TRBV11-2 and TRBJ2-3; tentatively, D is TRBD2 (6 bases). This CDR3 has 14 residues. From germline, CDR1 is SGHAT and CDR2 FQNNGV. V was shortened by 6 bases and J by 9 bases, with 19 bases between the two germline ends. The chain's CDR3 is CASSYSGRAGTQYF. The CDR3 DNA reads TGTGCCAGCAGTTACTCGGGTCGGGCGGGGACGCAGTATTTT.

In this sample, this clonotype turned up many times. This chain uses TRBV5-1 with TRBJ2-7; D is uncertain. Germline lookup yields CDR1 SGHRS and CDR2 YFSETQ. This CDR3 region has 12 residues. Trimming shortened V by 2 bases and J by 5 bases, and 8 bases separated the two germline ends. The CDR3 sequence is CASSLMGDEQYF. In DNA, the CDR3 is TGCGCCAGCAGCTTAATGGGCGACGAGCAGTACTTC.

This clonotype was seen ten or more times. The rearrangement joins TRBV5-6 to TRBJ2-2; D call uncertain. In germline, CDR1 is SGHDT, CDR2 YYEEEE. The CDR3 runs to 15 residues. The germline V and J ends were trimmed by 2 bases and 5 bases, with 13 bases remaining between them. The CDR3 nucleotides read TGTGCCAGCAGCTTAAGGGATATTTGGACCGGGGAGCTGTTTTTT. Translated: CASSLRDIWTGELFF.

To note about this clonotype: A much larger clone differs by one base, so this may be a read error. The gene calls are TRBV4-1 and TRBJ1-2, with unresolved D. Germline values: CDR1 MGHRA, CDR2 YSYEKL. CDR3 length: 13 amino acids. The CDR3 loop reads CASSPLAESRYTF. The CDR3 nucleotides read TGTGCCAGCAGCCCCCTCGCAGAATCGCGCTACACCTTC.